A single sample gave rise to the 10 T cell receptor beta chains below, sequenced in a study of cytomegalovirus exposure and HLA in healthy donors. PCR employed 60 Vbeta and 13 Jbeta primers. TCRdb keeps only in-frame clones here, not all; method: immunoSEQ multiplex PCR. The data hold 100,000 to 150,000 clones, with 74% observed a single time. Sequenced material: PBMCs. The receptors come from a woman in her fifties or sixties in good health and CMV-seropositive.

This clone was recorded a few times. J is TRBJ2-5 and V is TRBV27; TRBD2 matches at 8 bases. V was clipped by 10 bases and J by 3 bases; unmatched bases: 4. The CDR3 has 12 amino acids. CDR1 and CDR2 (germline): MNHEY, SMNVEV (reference sequence). The CDR3 nucleotides are TGTGCCACCCTTAGCGGGGAAGAGACCCAGTACTTC. Its protein is CATLSGEETQYF.

The chain recombines TRBV29-1 with TRBJ2-3; D possibly corresponds to TRBD1 (6 bases). This CDR3 contains 14 residues. Trimming left V 5 bases short and J 2 bases short, with 14 bases between. Germline V CDR1 and CDR2: SQVTM, ANQGSEA. CDR3 in DNA: TGCAGCGTTAGAAGGGGACACATCACAGATACGCAGTATTTT. Translation: CSVRRGHITDTQYF.

The CDR3 is CASSFQGSSYEQYF. In nucleotides, the CDR3 is TGTGCCAGCAGCTTCCAAGGGAGCTCCTACGAGCAGTACTTC. The chain couples TRBV7-2 to TRBJ2-7; possibly TRBD2 for D (5 bases). Germline V CDR1 and CDR2: SGHTA, FQGNSA. This CDR3 contains 14 residues. V dropped 3 bases and J dropped 0 bases, with 9 bases sitting between them.

The rearrangement joins TRBV4-1 to TRBJ1-2; 7 bases line up with TRBD1. From germline, CDR1 is MGHRA and CDR2 YSYEKL. The CDR3 is made up of 15 amino acids. With V trimmed by 2 bases and J by 6 bases, 9 bases remained unmatched. CDR3 residues: CASSQFRTGSHGYTF. The CDR3 nucleotides are TGCGCCAGCAGCCAATTCCGGACAGGCTCCCATGGCTACACCTTC.

This clone has a handful of counts. The J gene is TRBJ1-4, the V gene TRBV5-8; D may be TRBD1 (5 bases). The germline V gene encodes CDR1 SGHTS and CDR2 YDEGEE. V lost 6 bases, J lost 8 bases, and 17 bases lay in between. This CDR3 region has 14 residues. CDR3 region: CASTRWGGTEKLFF. The CDR3 bases are TGTGCCAGCACCCGTTGGGGAGGGACCGAAAAACTGTTTTTT.

In its sample, this clone was seen a few times. The chain uses TRBV19 and TRBJ2-4; 10 positions match TRBD1. V lost 9 bases, J lost 0 bases, and 5 bases stayed unmatched. Germline V gene data show CDR1 as LNHDA and CDR2 as SQIVND (reference sequence). The CDR3 runs 15 residues. CDR3 nucleotide sequence: TGTGCCAGGGTGACAGGGGGCGAAGCCAAAAACATTCAGTACTTC. Encoded protein: CARVTGGEAKNIQYF.

In its sample, this clone was seen a few times. The V and J genes are TRBV10-3 and TRBJ1-2, with D perhaps TRBD1 (5 bases). The CDR3 consists of 14 residues. The germline gives CDR1 ENHRY, CDR2 SYGVKD. Trimming stripped 3 bases from V and 2 bases from J, with 10 bases between. CDR3 in amino acids: CAISELGQNYGYTF. For the CDR3, the DNA is TGTGCCATCAGTGAATTAGGACAAAACTATGGCTACACCTTC.

This clone was detected a few times. The rearrangement links TRBV15 to TRBJ1-6; D is perhaps TRBD1 (5 bases). CDR1 and CDR2 from the germline V gene are LNHNV and YYDKDF (reference sequence). The CDR3 has 14 amino acids. V was shortened by 3 bases and J by 10 bases, with 13 bases between the two germline ends. CDR3 sequence reads: CATSRMGRDSPLHF. The CDR3 DNA sequence: TGTGCCACCAGCAGGATGGGGCGGGACTCACCCCTCCACTTT.

The genes are TRBV29-1 and TRBJ2-1; TRBD2 agrees at 7 bases. CDR1 and CDR2 (germline): SQVTM, ANQGSEA. The CDR3 is made up of 15 amino acids. Trimming at V came to 3 bases and at J to 4 bases, leaving 9 bases not matched to a gene. The CDR3 region is CSVDGPSGGYNEQFF. DNA for the CDR3: TGCAGCGTTGACGGGCCTAGCGGAGGTTACAATGAGCAGTTCTTC.

This chain links TRBV5-6 with TRBJ1-5; D unresolved. Germline V gene lookup returns CDR1 SGHDT and CDR2 YYEEEE. The CDR3 totals 14 residues. Trimming removed 4 bases from V and 0 bases from J, with 8 bases in between. CDR3 nucleotide sequence: TGTGCCAGCAGCGCGGGGTATAGCAATCAGCCCCAGCATTTT. It translates to CASSAGYSNQPQHF.